The source of this T cell receptor beta chain is a study of shared clonotypes between healthy human individuals. This CDR3 spans 15 amino acids. Germline CDR1 SGDLS, CDR2 YYNGEE. The J segment lost 0 bases and the V segment lost 4 bases, leaving 5 bases of the junction unmatched. The count of this clone is one. Its target is not known. Study-level results: Tissue TCR repertoires likely differ from these blood-only repertoires.

Method: immunoSEQ multiplex PCR; TCRdb's copy keeps in-frame clones and lacks some. Of 450,000 to 600,000 clones listed, 70% to 85% are singletons. This clonotype originated in a middle-aged woman in good health. Some clones in this sample may be carry-over from other donors' samples. The rearrangement joins TRBV9 to TRBJ1-2, with 8 bases identical to TRBD1. Sequencing used PBMCs. The DNA for the CDR3 is TGTGCCAGCAGCACCGGGACAGGTTCTAACTATGGCTACACCTTC. Translated, it gives CASSTGTGSNYGYTF.